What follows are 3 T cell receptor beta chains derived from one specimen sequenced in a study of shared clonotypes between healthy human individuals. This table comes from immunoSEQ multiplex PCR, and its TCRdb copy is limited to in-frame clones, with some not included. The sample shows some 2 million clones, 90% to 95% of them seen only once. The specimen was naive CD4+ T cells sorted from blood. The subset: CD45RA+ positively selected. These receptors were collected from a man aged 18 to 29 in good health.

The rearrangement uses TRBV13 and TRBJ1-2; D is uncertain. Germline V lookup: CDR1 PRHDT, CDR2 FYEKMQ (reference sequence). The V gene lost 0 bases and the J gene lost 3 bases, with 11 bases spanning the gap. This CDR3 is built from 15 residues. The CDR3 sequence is CASSLGGLVDYGYTF. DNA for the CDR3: TGTGCCAGCAGCTTAGGGGGGTTAGTTGACTATGGCTACACCTTC.

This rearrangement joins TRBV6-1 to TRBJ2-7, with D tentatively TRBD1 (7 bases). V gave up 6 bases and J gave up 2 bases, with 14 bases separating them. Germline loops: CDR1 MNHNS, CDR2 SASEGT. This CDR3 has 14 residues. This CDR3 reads CASRAGGTPYEQYF. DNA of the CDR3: TGTGCCAGCAGAGCAGGGGGGACACCCTACGAGCAGTACTTC.

CDR3 sequence: CSVEGPYRGRRDTQYF. CDR3 DNA sequence: TGCAGCGTTGAAGGGCCCTACAGGGGGCGCAGGGATACGCAGTATTTT. This chain connects TRBV29-1 to TRBJ2-3; 9 bases fit TRBD1. CDR1 SQVTM and CDR2 ANQGSEA come from the germline V gene. CDR3 size: 16 residues. J gave up 6 bases and V 1 base, and 11 bases lay outside the gene matches.